The sequence of this T cell receptor (beta chain) was determined in a study of blood T cells in healthy people across ages. This clonotype was recorded only once. Combining a sample-barcoded 5' primer with a J-beta primer mix, a second PCR ran for roughly 7 to 12 cycles. TCRdb re-called the 5' RACE reads with MiXCR, one entry per CDR3 protein. The sample consists of fewer than 2,000,000 distinct CDR3 sequences, roughly 43% of them appearing once. The clonotype was recovered from a human donor in good health. The sequenced material came from blood.

As DNA, the CDR3 is TGTGCCACCAGTCCCGACAACACAGATACGCAGTATTTT. Its translation: CATSPDNTDTQYF. V is TRBV24-1 and J is TRBJ2-3; D remains unclear. V was clipped by 6 bases and J by 2 bases, with 8 bases between them. Looked up from germline, CDR1 is KGHDR and CDR2 is SFDVKD. The CDR3 consists of 13 residues.